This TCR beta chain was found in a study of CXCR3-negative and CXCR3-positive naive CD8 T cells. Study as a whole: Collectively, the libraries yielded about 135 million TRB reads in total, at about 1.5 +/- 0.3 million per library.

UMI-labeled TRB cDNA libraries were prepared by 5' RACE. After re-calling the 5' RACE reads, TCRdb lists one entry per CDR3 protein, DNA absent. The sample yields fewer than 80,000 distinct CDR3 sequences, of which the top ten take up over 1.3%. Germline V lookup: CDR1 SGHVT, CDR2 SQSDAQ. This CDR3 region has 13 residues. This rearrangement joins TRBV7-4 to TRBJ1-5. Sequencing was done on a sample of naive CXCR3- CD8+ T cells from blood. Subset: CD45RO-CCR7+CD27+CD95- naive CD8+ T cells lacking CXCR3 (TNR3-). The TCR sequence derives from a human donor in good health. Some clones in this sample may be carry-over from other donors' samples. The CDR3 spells CARYWPSNQPQHF.